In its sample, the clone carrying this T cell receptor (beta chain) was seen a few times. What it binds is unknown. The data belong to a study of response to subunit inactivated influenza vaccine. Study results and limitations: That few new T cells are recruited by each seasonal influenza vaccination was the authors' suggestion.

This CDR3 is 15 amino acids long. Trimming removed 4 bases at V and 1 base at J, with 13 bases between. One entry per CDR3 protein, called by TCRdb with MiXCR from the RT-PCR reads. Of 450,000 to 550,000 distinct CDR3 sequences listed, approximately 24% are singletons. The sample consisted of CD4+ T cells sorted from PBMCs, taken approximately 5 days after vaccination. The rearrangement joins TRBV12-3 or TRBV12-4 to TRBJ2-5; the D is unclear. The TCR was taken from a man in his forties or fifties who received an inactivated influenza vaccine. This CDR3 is CASSSTYRVQETQYF. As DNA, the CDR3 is TGTGCCAGCAGTTCAACCTACCGGGTCCAAGAGACCCAGTACTTC.